This T cell receptor (beta chain) originates from a study of regulatory T cells in long-lasting Graves disease. In the study overall: Antithyroid drug exposure in newly diagnosed Graves' patients had lasted under 3 months.

Assembly of TCR beta libraries relied on iRepertoire HTBI primers together with Arm-PCR of CDR3 regions. One entry per CDR3 protein, called by TCRdb with MiXCR from the multiplex PCR reads. The table lists 450,000 to 650,000 distinct CDR3 sequences, roughly 16% of them singletons. This clonotype was seen at least ten times. V lost 3 bases, J lost 3 bases, and 12 bases lay in between. There are 14 residues in the CDR3. The time point denotes: newly diagnosed GD, antithyroid drugs for less than 3 months. RNA extracted from PBMCs served as the sequencing template. Patients were from an endocrinology department in Xi'an, China. The same sample was also used in a study of T cells in Graves' hyperthyroidism and ophthalmopathy. As that study records: Graves' hyperthyroidism is called stable when ophthalmopathy does not progress within 18 months.

The chain carries TRBV12-3 or TRBV12-4 and TRBJ2-7; D is undetermined. The sample here was peripheral blood mononuclear cells (PBMCs), taken at new diagnosis, from a patient treated with antithyroid drugs. The sequence derives from a woman aged 40 to 65 with Graves disease. CDR3 coding DNA: TGTGCCAGCAGTTTTGGTGGTCCAGGCTACGAGCAGTACTTC. Protein: CASSFGGPGYEQYF.